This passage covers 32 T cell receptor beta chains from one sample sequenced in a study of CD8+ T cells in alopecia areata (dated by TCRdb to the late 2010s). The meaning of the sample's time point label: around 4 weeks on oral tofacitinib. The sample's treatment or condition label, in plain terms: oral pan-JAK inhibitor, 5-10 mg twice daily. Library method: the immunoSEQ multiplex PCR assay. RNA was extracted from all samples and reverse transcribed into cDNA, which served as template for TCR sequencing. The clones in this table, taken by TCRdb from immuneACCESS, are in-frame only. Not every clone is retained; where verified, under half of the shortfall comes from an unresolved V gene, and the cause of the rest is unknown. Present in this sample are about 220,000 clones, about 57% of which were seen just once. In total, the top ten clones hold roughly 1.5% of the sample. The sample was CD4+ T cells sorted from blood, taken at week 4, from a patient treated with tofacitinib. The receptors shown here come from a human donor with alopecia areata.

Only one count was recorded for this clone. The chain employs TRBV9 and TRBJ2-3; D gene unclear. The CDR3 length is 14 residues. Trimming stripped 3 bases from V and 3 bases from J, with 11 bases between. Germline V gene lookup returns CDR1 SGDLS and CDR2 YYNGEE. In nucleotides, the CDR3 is TGTGCCAGCAGCGCAACGTGGAGTACAGATACGCAGTATTTT. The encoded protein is CASSATWSTDTQYF. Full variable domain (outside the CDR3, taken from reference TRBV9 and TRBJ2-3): DSGVTQTPKHLITATGQRVTLRCSPRSGDLSVYWYQQSLDQGLQFLIQYYNGEERAKGNILERFSAQQFPDLHSELNLSSLELGDSALYFCASSATWSTDTQYFGPGTRLTVL.

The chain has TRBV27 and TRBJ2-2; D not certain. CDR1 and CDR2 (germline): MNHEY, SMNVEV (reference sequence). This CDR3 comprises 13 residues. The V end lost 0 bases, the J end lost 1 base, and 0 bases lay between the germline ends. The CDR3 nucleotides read TGTGCCAGCAGTTTATCGAACACCGGGGAGCTGTTTTTT. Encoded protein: CASSLSNTGELFF.

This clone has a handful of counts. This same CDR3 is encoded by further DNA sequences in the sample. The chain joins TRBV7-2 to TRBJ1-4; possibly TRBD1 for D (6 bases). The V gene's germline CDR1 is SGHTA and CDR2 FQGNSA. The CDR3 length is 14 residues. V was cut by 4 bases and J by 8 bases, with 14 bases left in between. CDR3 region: CASSSQGGGEKLFF. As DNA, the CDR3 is TGTGCCAGCAGCTCACAGGGAGGAGGAGAAAAACTGTTTTTT.

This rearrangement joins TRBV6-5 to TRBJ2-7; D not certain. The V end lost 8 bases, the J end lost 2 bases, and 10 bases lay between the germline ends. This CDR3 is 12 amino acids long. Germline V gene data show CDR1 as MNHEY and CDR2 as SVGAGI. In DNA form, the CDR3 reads TGTGCCAGCTTCGGGCTAGCCTACGAGCAGTACTTC. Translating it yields CASFGLAYEQYF.

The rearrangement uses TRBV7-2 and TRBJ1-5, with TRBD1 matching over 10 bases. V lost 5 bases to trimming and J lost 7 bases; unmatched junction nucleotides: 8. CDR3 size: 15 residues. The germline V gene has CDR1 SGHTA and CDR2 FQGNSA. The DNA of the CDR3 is TGTGCCAGCAGCACGACAGGGGGCGCAATGCAGCCCCAGCATTTT. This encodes CASSTTGGAMQPQHF.

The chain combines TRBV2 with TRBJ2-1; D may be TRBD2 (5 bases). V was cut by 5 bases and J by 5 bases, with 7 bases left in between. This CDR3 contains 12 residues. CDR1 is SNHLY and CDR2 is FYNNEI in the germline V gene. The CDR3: CASSWENNEQFF. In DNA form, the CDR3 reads TGTGCCAGCAGTTGGGAGAACAATGAGCAGTTCTTC.

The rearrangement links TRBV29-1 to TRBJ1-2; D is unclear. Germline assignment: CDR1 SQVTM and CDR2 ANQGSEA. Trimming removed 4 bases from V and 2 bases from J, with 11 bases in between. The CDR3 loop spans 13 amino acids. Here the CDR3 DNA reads TGCAGCGTTGTAGGAGCGGGAAACTATGGCTACACCTTC. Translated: CSVVGAGNYGYTF.

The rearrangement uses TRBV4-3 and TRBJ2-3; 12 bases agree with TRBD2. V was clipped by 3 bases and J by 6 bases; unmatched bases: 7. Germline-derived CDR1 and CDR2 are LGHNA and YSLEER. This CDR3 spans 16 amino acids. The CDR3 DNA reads TGCGCCAGCAGCCAGTGGACTAGCGGGGCGGCGGATACGCAGTATTTT. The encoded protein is CASSQWTSGAADTQYF.

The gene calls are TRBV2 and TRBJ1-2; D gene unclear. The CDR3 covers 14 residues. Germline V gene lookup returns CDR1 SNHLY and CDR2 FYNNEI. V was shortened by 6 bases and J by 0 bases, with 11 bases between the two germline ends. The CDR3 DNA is TGTGCCAGCAGAGAGACACCGACTAACTATGGCTACACCTTC. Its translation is CASRETPTNYGYTF.

CDR3 region: CASSSRGRLNTEAFF. CDR3 bases: TGTGCCAGCAGTTCGCGGGGCAGGCTGAACACTGAAGCTTTCTTT. This chain connects TRBV28 to TRBJ1-1; D might be TRBD1 (5 bases). Germline values: CDR1 MDHEN, CDR2 SYDVKM. The CDR3 has 15 residues. The V gene lost 4 bases and the J gene lost 0 bases, with 12 bases spanning the gap.

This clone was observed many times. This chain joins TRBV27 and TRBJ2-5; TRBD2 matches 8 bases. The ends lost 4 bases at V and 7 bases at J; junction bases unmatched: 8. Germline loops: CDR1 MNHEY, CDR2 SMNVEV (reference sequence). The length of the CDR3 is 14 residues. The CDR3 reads CASSSRGGIRTQYF. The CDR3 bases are TGTGCCAGCAGTTCCCGCGGGGGGATACGGACCCAGTACTTC.

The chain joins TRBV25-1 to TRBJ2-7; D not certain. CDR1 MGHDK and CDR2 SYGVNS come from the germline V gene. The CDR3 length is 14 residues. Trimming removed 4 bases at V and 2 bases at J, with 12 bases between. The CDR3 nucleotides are TGTGCCAGCAGTGCGGTCAACGGGCCCTACGAGCAGTACTTC. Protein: CASSAVNGPYEQYF.

As DNA, the CDR3 is TGTGCCACCAGCAGAGATGGTGGCAGGCCCCTAGGCTACACCTTC. It specifies CATSRDGGRPLGYTF. The chain employs TRBV15 and TRBJ1-2; no firm D call. Germline lookup yields CDR1 LNHNV and CDR2 YYDKDF (reference sequence). The length of the CDR3 is 15 residues. V dropped 0 bases and J dropped 8 bases, with 16 bases sitting between them.

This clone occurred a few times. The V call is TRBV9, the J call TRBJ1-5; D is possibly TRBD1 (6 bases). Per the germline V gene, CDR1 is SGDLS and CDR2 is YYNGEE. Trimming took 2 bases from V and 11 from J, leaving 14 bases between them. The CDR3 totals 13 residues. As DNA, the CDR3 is TGTGCCAGCAGCGTTAACCGTCAGGGGACCCAGCATTTT. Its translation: CASSVNRQGTQHF.

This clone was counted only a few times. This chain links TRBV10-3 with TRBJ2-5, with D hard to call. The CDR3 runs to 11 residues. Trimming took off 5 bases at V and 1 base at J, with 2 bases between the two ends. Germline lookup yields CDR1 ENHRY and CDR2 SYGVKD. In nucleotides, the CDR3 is TGTGCCATCAGTCCCCAAGAGACCCAGTACTTC. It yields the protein CAISPQETQYF.

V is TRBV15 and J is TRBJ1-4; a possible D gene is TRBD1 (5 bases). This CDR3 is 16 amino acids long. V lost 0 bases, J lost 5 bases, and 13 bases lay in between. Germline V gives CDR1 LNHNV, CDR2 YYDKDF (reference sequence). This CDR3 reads CATSREGEGVNEKLFF. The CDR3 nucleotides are TGTGCCACCAGCAGAGAAGGGGAGGGAGTCAATGAAAAACTGTTTTTT.

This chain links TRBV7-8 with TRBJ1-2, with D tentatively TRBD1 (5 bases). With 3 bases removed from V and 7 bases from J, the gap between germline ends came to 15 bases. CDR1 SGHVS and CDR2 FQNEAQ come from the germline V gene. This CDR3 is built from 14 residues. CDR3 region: CASSFVRQGGGYTF. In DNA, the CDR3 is TGTGCCAGCAGCTTCGTTCGGCAGGGAGGTGGCTACACCTTC.

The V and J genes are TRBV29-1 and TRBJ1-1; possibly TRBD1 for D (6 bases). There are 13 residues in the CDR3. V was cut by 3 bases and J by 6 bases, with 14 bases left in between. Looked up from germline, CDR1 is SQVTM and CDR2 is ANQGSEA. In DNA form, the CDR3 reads TGCAGCGTTGAGGGTGGGGGGCTGGCTGAAGCTTTCTTT. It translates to CSVEGGGLAEAFF.

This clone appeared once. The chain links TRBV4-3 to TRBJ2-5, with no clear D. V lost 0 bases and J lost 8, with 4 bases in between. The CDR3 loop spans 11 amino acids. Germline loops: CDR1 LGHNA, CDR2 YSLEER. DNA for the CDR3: TGCGCCAGCAGCCAAGAGGATACCCAGTACTTC. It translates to CASSQEDTQYF.

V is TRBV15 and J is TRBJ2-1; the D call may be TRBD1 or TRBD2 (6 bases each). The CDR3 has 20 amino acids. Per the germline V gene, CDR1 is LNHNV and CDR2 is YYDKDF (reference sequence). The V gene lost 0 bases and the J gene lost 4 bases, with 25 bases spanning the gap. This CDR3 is CATSRDLGAIGTGGYNEQFF. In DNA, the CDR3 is TGTGCCACCAGCAGAGATCTGGGGGCGATTGGTACCGGGGGTTACAATGAGCAGTTCTTC.

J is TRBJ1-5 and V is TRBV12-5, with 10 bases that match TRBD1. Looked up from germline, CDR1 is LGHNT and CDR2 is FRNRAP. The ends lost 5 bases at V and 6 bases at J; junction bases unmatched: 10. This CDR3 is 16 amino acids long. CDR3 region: CASGTGTGVFFQPQHF. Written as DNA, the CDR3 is TGTGCTAGTGGTACGGGGACAGGGGTATTTTTTCAGCCCCAGCATTTT.

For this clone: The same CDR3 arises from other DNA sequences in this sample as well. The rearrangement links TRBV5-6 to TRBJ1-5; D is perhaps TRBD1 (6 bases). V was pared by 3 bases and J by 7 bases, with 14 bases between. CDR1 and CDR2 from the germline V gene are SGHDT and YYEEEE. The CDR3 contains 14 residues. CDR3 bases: TGTGCCAGCAGCTGGGGGCCCGGAGGGCAGCCCCAGCATTTT. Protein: CASSWGPGGQPQHF.

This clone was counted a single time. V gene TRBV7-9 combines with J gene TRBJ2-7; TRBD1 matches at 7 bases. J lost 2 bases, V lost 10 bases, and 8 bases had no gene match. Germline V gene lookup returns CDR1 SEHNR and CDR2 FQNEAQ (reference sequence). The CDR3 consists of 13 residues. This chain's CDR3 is CATLTGTAYEQYF. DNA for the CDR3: TGTGCCACGCTGACCGGGACAGCCTACGAGCAGTACTTC.

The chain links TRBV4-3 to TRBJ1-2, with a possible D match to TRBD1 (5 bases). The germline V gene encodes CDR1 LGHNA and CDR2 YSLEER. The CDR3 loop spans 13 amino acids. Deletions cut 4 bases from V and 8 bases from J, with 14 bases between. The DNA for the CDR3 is TGCGCCAGCAGCCCCCTGGGAGGGGACGGCTACACCTTC. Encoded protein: CASSPLGGDGYTF.

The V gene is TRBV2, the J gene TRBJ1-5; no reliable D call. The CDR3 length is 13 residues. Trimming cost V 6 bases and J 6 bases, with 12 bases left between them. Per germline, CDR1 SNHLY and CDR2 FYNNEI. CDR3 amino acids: CASRQDEGQPQHF. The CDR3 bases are TGTGCCAGCAGGCAGGATGAGGGTCAGCCCCAGCATTTT.

DNA for the CDR3: TGCGCCAGCAGCCAAGTTTTAGCGGGGGGGCTCTACAATGAGCAGTTCTTC. Protein sequence: CASSQVLAGGLYNEQFF. This chain uses TRBV4-3 with TRBJ2-1; 11 bases align to TRBD2. CDR3 length: 17 amino acids. Germline CDR1 LGHNA, CDR2 YSLEER. The V and J ends lost 1 base and 3 bases, in that order; junction bases with no gene match: 5.

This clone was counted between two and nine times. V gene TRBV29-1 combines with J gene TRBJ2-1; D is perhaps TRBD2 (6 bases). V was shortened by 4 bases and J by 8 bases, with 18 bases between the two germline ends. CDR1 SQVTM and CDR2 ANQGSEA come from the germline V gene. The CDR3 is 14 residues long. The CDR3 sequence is CSVVPRGSSDEQFF. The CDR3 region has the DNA TGCAGCGTTGTGCCCCGGGGGAGTTCGGATGAGCAGTTCTTC.

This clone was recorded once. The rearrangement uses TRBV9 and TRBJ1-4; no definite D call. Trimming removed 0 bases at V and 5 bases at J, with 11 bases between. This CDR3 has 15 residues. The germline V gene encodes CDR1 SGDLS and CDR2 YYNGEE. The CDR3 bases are TGTGCCAGCAGCGTAGGCGGTCCCCTGAATGAAAAACTGTTTTTT. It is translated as CASSVGGPLNEKLFF.

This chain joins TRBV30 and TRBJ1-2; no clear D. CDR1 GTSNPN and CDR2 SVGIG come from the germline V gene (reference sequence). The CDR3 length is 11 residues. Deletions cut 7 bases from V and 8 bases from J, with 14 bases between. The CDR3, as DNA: TGTGCCTCCAGCCCGGGAGGAGGCTACACCTTC. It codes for CASSPGGGYTF. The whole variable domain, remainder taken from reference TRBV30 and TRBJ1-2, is SQTIHQWPATLVQPVGSPLSLECTVEGTSNPNLYWYRQAAGRGLQLLFYSVGIGQISSEVPQNLSASRPQDRQFILSSKKLLLSDSGFYLCASSPGGGYTFGSGTRLTVV.

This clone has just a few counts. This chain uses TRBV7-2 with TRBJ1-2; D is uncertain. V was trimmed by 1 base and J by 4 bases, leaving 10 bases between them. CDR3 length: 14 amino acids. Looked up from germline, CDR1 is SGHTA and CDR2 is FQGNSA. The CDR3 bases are TGTGCCAGCAGCTTAGTTTCCGGCGGCTATGGCTACACCTTC. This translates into CASSLVSGGYGYTF.

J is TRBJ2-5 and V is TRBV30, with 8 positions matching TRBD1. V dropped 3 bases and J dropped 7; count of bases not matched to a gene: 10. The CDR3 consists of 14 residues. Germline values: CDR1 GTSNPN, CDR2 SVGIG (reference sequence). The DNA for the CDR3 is TGTGCCTGGAGAGACAGGGGAGAACGGGGGACCCAGTACTTC. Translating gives CAWRDRGERGTQYF.

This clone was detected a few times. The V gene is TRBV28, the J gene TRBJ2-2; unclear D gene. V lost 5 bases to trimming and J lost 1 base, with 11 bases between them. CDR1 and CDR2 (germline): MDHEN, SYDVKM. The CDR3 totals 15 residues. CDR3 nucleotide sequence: TGTGCCAGCAGTCGGCCACCTAAGAACACCGGGGAGCTGTTTTTT. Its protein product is CASSRPPKNTGELFF.